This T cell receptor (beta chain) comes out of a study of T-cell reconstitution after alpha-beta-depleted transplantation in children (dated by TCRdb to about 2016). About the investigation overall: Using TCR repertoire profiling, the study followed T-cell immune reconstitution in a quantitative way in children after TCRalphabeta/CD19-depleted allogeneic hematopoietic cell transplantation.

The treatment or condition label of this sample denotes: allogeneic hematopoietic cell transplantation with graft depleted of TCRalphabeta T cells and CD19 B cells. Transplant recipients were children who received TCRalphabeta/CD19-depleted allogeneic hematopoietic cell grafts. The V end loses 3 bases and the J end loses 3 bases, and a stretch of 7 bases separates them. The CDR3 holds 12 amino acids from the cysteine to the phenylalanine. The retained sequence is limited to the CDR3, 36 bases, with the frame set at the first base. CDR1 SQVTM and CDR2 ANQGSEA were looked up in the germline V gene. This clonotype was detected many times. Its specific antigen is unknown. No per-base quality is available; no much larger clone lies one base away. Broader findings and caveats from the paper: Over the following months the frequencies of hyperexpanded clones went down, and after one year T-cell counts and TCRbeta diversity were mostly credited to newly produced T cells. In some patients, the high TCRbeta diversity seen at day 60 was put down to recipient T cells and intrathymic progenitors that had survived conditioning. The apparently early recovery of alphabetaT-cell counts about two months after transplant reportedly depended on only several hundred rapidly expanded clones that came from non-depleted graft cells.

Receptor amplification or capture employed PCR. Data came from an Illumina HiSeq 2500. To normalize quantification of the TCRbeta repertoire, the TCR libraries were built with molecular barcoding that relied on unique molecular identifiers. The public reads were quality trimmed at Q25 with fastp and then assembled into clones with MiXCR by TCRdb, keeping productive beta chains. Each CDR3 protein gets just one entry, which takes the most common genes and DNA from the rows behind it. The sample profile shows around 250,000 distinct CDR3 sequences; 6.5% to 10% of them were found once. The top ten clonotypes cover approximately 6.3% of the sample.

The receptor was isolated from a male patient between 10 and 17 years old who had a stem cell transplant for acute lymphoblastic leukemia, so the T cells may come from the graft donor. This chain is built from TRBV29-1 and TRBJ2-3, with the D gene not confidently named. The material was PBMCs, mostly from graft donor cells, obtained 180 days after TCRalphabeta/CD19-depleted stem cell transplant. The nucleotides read TGCAGCGTTGACAATAATACAGATACGCAGTATTTT. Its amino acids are CSVDNNTDTQYF.